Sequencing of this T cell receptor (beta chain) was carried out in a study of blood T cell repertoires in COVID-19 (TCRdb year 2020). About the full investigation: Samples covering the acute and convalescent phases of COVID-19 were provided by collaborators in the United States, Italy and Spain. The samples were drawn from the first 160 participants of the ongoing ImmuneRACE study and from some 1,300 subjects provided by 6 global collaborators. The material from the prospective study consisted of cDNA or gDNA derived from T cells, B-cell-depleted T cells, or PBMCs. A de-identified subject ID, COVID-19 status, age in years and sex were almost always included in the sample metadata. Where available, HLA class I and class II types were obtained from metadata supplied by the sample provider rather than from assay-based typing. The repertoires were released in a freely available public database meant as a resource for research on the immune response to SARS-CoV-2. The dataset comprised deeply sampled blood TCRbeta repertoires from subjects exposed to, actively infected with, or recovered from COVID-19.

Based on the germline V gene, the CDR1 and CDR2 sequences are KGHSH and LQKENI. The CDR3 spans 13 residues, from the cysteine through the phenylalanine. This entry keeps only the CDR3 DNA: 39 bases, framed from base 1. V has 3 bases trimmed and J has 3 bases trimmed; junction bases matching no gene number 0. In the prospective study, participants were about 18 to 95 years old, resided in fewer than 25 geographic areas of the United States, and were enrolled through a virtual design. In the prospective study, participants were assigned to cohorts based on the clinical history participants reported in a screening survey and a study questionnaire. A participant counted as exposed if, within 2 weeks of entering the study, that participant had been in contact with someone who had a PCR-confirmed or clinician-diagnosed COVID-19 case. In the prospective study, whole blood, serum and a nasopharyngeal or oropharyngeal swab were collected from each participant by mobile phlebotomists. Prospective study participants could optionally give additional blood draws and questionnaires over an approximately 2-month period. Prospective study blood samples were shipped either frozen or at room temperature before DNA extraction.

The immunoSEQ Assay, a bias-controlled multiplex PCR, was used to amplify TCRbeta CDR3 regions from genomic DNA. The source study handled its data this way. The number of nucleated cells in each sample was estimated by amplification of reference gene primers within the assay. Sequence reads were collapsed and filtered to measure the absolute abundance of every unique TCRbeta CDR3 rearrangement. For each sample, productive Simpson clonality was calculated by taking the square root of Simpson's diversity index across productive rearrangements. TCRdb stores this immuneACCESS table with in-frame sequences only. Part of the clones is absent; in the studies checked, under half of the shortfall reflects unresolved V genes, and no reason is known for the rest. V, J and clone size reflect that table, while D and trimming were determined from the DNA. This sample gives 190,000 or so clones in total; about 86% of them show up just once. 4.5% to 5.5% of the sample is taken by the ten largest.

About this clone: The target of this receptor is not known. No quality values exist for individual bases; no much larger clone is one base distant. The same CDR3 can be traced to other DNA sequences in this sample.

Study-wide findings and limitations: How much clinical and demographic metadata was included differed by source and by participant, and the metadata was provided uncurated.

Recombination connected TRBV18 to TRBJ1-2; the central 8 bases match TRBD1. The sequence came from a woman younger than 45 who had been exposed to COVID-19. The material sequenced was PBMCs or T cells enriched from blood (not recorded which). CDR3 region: CASSPGQDYGYTF. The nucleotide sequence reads TGTGCCAGCTCACCGGGACAGGACTATGGCTACACCTTC. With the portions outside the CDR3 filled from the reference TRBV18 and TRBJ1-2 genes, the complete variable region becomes NAGVMQNPRHLVRRRGQEARLRCSPMKGHSHVYWYRQLPEEGLKFMVYLQKENIIDESGMPKERFSAEFPKEGPSILRIQQVVRGDSAAYFCASSPGQDYGYTFGSGTRLTVV.